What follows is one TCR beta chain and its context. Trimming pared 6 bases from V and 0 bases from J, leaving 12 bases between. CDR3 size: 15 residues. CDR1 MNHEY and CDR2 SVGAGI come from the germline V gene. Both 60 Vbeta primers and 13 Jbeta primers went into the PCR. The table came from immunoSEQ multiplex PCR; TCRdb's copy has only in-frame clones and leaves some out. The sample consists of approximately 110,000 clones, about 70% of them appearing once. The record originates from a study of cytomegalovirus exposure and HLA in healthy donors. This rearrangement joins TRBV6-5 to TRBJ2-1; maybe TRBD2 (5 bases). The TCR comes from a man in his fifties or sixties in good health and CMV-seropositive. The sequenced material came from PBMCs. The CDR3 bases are TGTGCCAGCAGACGACCTGGGAGCTCCTACAATGAGCAGTTCTTC. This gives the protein CASRRPGSSYNEQFF.